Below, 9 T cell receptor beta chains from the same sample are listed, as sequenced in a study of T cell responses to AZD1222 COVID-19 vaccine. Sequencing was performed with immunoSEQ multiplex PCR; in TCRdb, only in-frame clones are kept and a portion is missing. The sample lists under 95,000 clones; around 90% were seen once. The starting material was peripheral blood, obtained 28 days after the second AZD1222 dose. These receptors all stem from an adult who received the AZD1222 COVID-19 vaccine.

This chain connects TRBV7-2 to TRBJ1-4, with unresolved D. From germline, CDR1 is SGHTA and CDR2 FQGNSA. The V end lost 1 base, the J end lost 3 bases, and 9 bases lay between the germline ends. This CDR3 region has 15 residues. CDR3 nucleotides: TGTGCCAGCAGCTTAGGACGGGCCTCTAATGAAAAACTGTTTTTT. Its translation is CASSLGRASNEKLFF.

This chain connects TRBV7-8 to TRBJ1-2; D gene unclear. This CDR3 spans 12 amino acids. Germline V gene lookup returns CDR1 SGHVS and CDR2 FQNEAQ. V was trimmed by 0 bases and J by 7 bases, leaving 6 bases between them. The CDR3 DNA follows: TGTGCCAGCAGCTTAGCGGGCGGTGGCTACACCTTC. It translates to CASSLAGGGYTF.

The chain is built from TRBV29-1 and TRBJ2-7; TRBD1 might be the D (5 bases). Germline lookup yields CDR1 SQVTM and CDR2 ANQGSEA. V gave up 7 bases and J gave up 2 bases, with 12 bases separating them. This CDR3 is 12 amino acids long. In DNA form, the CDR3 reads TGCAGCGCTAGGACATACACCTACGAGCAGTACTTC. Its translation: CSARTYTYEQYF.

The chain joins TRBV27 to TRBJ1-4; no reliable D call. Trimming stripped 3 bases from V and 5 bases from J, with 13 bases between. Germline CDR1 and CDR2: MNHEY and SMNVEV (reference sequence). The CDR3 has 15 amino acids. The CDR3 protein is CASSFSRLFNEKLFF. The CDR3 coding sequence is TGTGCCAGCAGTTTCTCTCGCCTGTTCAATGAAAAACTGTTTTTT.

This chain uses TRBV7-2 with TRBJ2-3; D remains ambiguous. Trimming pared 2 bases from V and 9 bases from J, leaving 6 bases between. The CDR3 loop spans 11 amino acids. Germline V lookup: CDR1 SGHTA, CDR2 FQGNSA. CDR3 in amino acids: CASSLSETQYF. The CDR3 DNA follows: TGTGCCAGCAGCTTAAGTGAGACGCAGTATTTT.

CDR3 DNA sequence: TGTGCCAGCAGCGTAGTATGGGGGAACACCGGGGAGCTGTTTTTT. As protein: CASSVVWGNTGELFF. The J gene is TRBJ2-2, the V gene TRBV9; no clear D gene. The V end was cut by 0 bases, the J end by 1 base, with 7 bases between. Germline assignment: CDR1 SGDLS and CDR2 YYNGEE. CDR3 size: 15 residues.

The CDR3 region has the DNA TGTGCCAGTAGTACCCTGACAGGGGGCGGATACGAGCAGTACTTC. Protein: CASSTLTGGGYEQYF. The chain recombines TRBV19 with TRBJ2-7, with 10 bases aligning to TRBD1. The CDR3 is made up of 15 amino acids. Unmatched junction bases numbered 7, after V lost 4 bases and J lost 4 bases. CDR1 is LNHDA, CDR2 SQIVND, per germline (reference sequence).

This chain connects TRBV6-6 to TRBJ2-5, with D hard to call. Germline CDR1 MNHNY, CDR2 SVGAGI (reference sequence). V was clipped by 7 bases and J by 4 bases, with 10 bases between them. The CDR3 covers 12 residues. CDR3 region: CASTHTPETQYF. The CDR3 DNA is TGTGCCAGCACCCATACCCCAGAGACCCAGTACTTC.

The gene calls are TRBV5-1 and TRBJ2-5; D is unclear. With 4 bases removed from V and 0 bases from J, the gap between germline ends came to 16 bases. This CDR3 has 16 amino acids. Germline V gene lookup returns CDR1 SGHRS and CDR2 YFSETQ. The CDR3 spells CASSRATLLYQETQYF. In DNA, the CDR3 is TGCGCCAGCAGCCGGGCTACACTCCTGTACCAAGAGACCCAGTACTTC.